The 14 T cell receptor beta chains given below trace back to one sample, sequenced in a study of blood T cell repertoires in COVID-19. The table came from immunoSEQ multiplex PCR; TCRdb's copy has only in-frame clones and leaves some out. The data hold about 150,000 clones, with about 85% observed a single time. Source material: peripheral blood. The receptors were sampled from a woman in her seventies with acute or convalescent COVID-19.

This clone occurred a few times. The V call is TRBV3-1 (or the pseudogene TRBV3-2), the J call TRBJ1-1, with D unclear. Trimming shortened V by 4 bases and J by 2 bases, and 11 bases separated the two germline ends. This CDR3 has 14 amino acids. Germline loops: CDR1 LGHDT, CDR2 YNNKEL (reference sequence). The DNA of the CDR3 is TGTGCCAGCAGCCCCAAAGACAAAAACACTGAAGCTTTCTTT. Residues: CASSPKDKNTEAFF.

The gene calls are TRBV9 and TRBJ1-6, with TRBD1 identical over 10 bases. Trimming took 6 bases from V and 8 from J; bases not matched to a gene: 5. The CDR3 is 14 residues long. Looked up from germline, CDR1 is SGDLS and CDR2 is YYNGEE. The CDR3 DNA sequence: TGTGCCAGCACCGCGGGACAGGGGTATTCACCCCTCCACTTT. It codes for CASTAGQGYSPLHF.

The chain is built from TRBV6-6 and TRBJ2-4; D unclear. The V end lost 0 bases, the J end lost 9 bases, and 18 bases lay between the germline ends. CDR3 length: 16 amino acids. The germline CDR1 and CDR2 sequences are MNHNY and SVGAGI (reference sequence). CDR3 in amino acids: CASSYSEASRRAIQYF. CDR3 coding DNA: TGTGCCAGCAGTTACTCAGAGGCATCAAGGCGCGCCATTCAGTACTTC.

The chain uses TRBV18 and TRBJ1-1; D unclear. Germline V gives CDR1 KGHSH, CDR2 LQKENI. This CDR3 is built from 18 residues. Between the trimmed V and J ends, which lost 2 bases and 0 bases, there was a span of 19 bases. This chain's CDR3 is CASSPVLRGMTVNTEAFF. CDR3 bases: TGTGCCAGCTCACCAGTTCTCCGGGGTATGACGGTGAACACTGAAGCTTTCTTT.

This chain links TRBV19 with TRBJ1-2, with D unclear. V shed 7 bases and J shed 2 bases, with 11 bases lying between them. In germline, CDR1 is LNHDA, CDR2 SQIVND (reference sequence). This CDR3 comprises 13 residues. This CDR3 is CASKETLNYGYTF. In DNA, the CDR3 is TGTGCCAGTAAAGAGACACTGAACTATGGCTACACCTTC.

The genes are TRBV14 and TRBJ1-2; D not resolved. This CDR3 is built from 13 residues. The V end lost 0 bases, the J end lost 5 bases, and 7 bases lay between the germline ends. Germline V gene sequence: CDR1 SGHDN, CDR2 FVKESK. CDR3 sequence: CASSQELQYGYTF. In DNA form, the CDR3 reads TGTGCCAGCAGCCAAGAGTTACAGTATGGCTACACCTTC.

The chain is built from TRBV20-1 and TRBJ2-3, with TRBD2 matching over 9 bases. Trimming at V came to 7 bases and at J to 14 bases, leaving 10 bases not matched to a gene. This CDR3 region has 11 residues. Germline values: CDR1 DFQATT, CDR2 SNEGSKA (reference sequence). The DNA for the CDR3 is TGCAGTGTCGGGACTAGCTACGGTTTGTATTTT. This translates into CSVGTSYGLYF.

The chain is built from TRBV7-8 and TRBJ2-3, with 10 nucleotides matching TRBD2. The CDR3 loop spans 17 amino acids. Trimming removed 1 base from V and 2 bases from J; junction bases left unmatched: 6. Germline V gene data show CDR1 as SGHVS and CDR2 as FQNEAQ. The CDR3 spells CASSLESLAGFTDTQYF. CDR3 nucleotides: TGTGCCAGCAGCTTAGAATCACTAGCGGGGTTCACAGATACGCAGTATTTT.

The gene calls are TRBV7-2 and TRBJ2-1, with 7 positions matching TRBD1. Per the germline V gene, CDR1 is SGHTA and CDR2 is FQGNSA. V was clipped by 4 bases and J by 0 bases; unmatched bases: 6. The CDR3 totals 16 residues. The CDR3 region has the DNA TGTGCCAGCAGCTCCAAGGGGGCAGTCTCCTACAATGAGCAGTTCTTC. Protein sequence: CASSSKGAVSYNEQFF. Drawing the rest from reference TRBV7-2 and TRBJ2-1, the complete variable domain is GAGVSQSPSNKVTEKGKDVELRCDPISGHTALYWYRQSLGQGLEFLIYFQGNSAPDKSGLPSDRFSAERTGGSVSTLTIQRTQQEDSAVYLCASSSKGAVSYNEQFFGPGTRLTVL.

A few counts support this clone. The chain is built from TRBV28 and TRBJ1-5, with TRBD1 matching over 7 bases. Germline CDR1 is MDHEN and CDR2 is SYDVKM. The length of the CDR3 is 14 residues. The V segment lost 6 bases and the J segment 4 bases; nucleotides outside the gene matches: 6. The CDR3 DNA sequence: TGTGCCAGCAGGTCAGCAGGGGGTAATCAGCCCCAGCATTTT. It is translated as CASRSAGGNQPQHF.

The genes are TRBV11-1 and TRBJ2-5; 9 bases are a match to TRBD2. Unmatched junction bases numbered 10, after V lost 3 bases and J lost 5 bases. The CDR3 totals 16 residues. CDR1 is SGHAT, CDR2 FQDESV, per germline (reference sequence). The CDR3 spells CASSLALAGGLETQYF. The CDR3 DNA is TGTGCCAGCAGCTTGGCTCTGGCGGGGGGGCTGGAGACCCAGTACTTC.

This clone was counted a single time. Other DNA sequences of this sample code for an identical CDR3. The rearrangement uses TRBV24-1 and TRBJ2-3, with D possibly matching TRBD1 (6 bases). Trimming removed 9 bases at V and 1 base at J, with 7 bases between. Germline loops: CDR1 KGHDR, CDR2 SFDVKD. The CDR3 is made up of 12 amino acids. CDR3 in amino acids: CATAGGTDTQYF. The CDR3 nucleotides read TGTGCCACCGCAGGGGGCACAGATACGCAGTATTTT.

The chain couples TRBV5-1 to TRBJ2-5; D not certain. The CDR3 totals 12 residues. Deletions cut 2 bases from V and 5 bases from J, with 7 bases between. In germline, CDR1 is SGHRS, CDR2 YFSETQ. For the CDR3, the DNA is TGCGCCAGCAGCTTTCCGCAGGAGACCCAGTACTTC. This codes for CASSFPQETQYF.

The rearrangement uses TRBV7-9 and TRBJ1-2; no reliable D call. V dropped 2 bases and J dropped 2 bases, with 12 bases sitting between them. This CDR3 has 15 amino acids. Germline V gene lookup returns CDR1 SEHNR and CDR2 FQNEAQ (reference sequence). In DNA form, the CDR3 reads TGTGCCAGCAGCTTATTGGGAGGGTGGAACTATGGCTACACCTTC. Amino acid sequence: CASSLLGGWNYGYTF.